A selection of T cell receptor beta chains follows, all from one sample in a study of cytomegalovirus exposure and HLA in healthy donors. Profiling relied on immunoSEQ multiplex PCR, and the TCRdb table lists in-frame clones only, not all of them. The sample shows some 160,000 clones, around 82% of them seen only once. The source material was PBMCs. The receptors here all came from a man in his sixties in good health and CMV-seronegative. Each CDR3 is given with its conserved first and last residue. The order of the fields is CDR3 protein, CDR3 DNA, J gene, clone size, V gene, D gene. The D gene is left open where the match is weak. Clone size is stated in some rows and not others, as once, few, many or a class when expanded.

CDR3aa: CASRSRQGFGNQPQHF; CDR3nt: TGTGCCAGTAGGTCGCGACAGGGATTTGGCAATCAGCCCCAGCATTTT; j_gene: TRBJ1-5; abundance: -; v_gene: TRBV19; d_gene: TRBD1
CDR3aa: CASRTPRSNTEAFF; CDR3nt: TGTGCCAGCCGGACTCCCCGATCCAACACTGAAGCTTTCTTT; j_gene: TRBJ1-1; abundance: -; v_gene: TRBV7-9; d_gene: -
CDR3aa: CASSPDASGKNIQYF; CDR3nt: TGTGCCAGCAGCCCAGACGCGTCAGGGAAGAACATTCAGTACTTC; j_gene: TRBJ2-4; abundance: -; v_gene: TRBV5-6; d_gene: -
CDR3aa: CASSYDGGEEKLFF; CDR3nt: TGTGCCAGCAGTTACGACGGGGGGGAAGAAAAACTGTTTTTT; j_gene: TRBJ1-4; abundance: -; v_gene: TRBV6-6; d_gene: -
CDR3aa: CASSQAAGGGTDTQYF; CDR3nt: TGTGCCAGCAGCCAAGCGGCAGGAGGTGGGACAGATACGCAGTATTTT; j_gene: TRBJ2-3; abundance: -; v_gene: TRBV4-2; d_gene: -
CDR3aa: CASSLFLQGGTGELFF; CDR3nt: TGTGCCAGCAGTTTGTTTCTCCAGGGTGGCACCGGGGAGCTGTTTTTT; j_gene: TRBJ2-2; abundance: -; v_gene: TRBV27; d_gene: -
CDR3aa: CASSVEKSLAYNEQFF; CDR3nt: TGTGCCAGCAGCGTAGAAAAATCTCTAGCGTACAATGAGCAGTTCTTC; j_gene: TRBJ2-1; abundance: -; v_gene: TRBV9; d_gene: -
CDR3aa: CASSFRKLAGGQETQYF; CDR3nt: TGTGCCAGCAGTTTCCGGAAACTAGCGGGGGGGCAAGAGACCCAGTACTTC; j_gene: TRBJ2-5; abundance: -; v_gene: TRBV27; d_gene: TRBD2
CDR3aa: CASSPGLGSPETQYF; CDR3nt: TGTGCCAGCAGCCCAGGGCTAGGCAGCCCCGAGACCCAGTACTTC; j_gene: TRBJ2-5; abundance: -; v_gene: TRBV7-9; d_gene: -
CDR3aa: CASSEGIQGPNQPQHF; CDR3nt: TGTGCCAGCAGCGAGGGAATACAGGGGCCTAATCAGCCCCAGCATTTT; j_gene: TRBJ1-5; abundance: -; v_gene: TRBV9; d_gene: TRBD1
CDR3aa: CASTSDQWEPQNF; CDR3nt: TGTGCCAGCACCAGCGACCAATGGGAGCCCCAGAATTTT; j_gene: TRBJ1-5; abundance: -; v_gene: TRBV2; d_gene: -
CDR3aa: CASSLQGGSSYEQYF; CDR3nt: TGTGCCAGCAGCTTGCAGGGTGGCTCCTCCTACGAGCAGTACTTC; j_gene: TRBJ2-7; abundance: -; v_gene: TRBV5-8; d_gene: -
CDR3aa: CASSVTGVGGYPF; CDR3nt: TGTGCCAGCAGTGTTACAGGGGTGGGGGGCTACCCCTTC; j_gene: TRBJ1-2; abundance: -; v_gene: TRBV2; d_gene: TRBD1
CDR3aa: CASSVGARETQYF; CDR3nt: TGTGCCAGCAGTGTAGGGGCCCGCGAGACCCAGTACTTC; j_gene: TRBJ2-5; abundance: -; v_gene: TRBV28; d_gene: -
CDR3aa: CASSYQLTSPQETQYF; CDR3nt: TGTGCCAGCAGCTACCAATTGACTAGTCCGCAAGAGACCCAGTACTTC; j_gene: TRBJ2-5; abundance: few; v_gene: TRBV7-8; d_gene: -
CDR3aa: CASSPNRAGTGDEKLFF; CDR3nt: TGTGCCAGCTCACCGAATCGGGCCGGGACAGGGGATGAAAAACTGTTTTTT; j_gene: TRBJ1-4; abundance: -; v_gene: TRBV18; d_gene: TRBD1
CDR3aa: CASSRGLAYGNEQFF; CDR3nt: TGTGCCAGCAGCCGGGGACTAGCTTACGGCAATGAGCAGTTCTTC; j_gene: TRBJ2-1; abundance: -; v_gene: TRBV7-9; d_gene: TRBD2
CDR3aa: CASRPPGQGTSTDTQYF; CDR3nt: TGTGCCAGCAGGCCTCCGGGACAGGGGACTAGCACAGATACGCAGTATTTT; j_gene: TRBJ2-3; abundance: once; v_gene: TRBV27; d_gene: TRBD1
CDR3aa: CASSLGASGENTEAFF; CDR3nt: TGTGCCAGCAGCTTAGGGGCCTCGGGAGAGAACACTGAAGCTTTCTTT; j_gene: TRBJ1-1; abundance: -; v_gene: TRBV7-2; d_gene: -
CDR3aa: CASSVDLPRPTDTQYF; CDR3nt: TGTGCCAGCAGCGTAGATTTGCCGCGGCCCACAGATACGCAGTATTTT; j_gene: TRBJ2-3; abundance: -; v_gene: TRBV9; d_gene: -
CDR3aa: CASSEQIYGYTF; CDR3nt: TGTGCCAGCAGTGAACAGATCTATGGCTACACCTTC; j_gene: TRBJ1-2; abundance: few; v_gene: TRBV6-1; d_gene: -
CDR3aa: CASSVDHGGSEKLFF; CDR3nt: TGTGCCAGCAGTGTGGATCACGGCGGAAGTGAAAAACTGTTTTTT; j_gene: TRBJ1-4; abundance: -; v_gene: TRBV14; d_gene: -
CDR3aa: CASRAVGSNYGYTF; CDR3nt: TGTGCCAGCAGGGCGGTAGGGAGTAACTATGGCTACACCTTC; j_gene: TRBJ1-2; abundance: -; v_gene: TRBV6-1; d_gene: -
CDR3aa: CSAAGGAATEAFF; CDR3nt: TGCAGCGCTGCTGGAGGGGCGGCAACTGAAGCTTTCTTT; j_gene: TRBJ1-1; abundance: once; v_gene: TRBV29-1; d_gene: -
CDR3aa: CASSYSPRIKQETQYF; CDR3nt: TGTGCCAGCAGTTATTCCCCCAGAATAAAGCAAGAGACCCAGTACTTC; j_gene: TRBJ2-5; abundance: -; v_gene: TRBV6-6; d_gene: -
CDR3aa: CASSIAASGANTGELFF; CDR3nt: TGTGCCAGTAGTATAGCCGCTAGCGGGGCAAACACCGGGGAGCTGTTTTTT; j_gene: TRBJ2-2; abundance: -; v_gene: TRBV19; d_gene: TRBD2
CDR3aa: CASSADFAGELFF; CDR3nt: TGTGCCAGCAGCGCCGACTTCGCCGGGGAGCTGTTTTTT; j_gene: TRBJ2-2; abundance: -; v_gene: TRBV9; d_gene: -
CDR3aa: CASSLGTRSKYF; CDR3nt: TGTGCCAGCAGCTTGGGGACACGCTCAAAGTACTTC; j_gene: TRBJ2-4; abundance: -; v_gene: TRBV5-6; d_gene: -
CDR3aa: CASREGSSGEDEQFF; CDR3nt: TGTGCCAGCAGGGAGGGGTCTAGCGGTGAGGATGAGCAGTTCTTC; j_gene: TRBJ2-1; abundance: -; v_gene: TRBV4-2; d_gene: TRBD2
CDR3aa: CASNNGDATNEKLFF; CDR3nt: TGCGCCAGCAATAACGGTGATGCAACTAATGAAAAACTGTTTTTT; j_gene: TRBJ1-4; abundance: -; v_gene: TRBV5-1; d_gene: -
CDR3aa: CASSPGRGFDEQFF; CDR3nt: TGTGCCAGCAGCCCCGGCCGGGGGTTCGATGAGCAGTTCTTC; j_gene: TRBJ2-1; abundance: -; v_gene: TRBV13; d_gene: -
CDR3aa: CASSLGRGANTEAFF; CDR3nt: TGCGCCAGCAGCTTGGGTCGGGGGGCGAACACTGAAGCTTTCTTT; j_gene: TRBJ1-1; abundance: -; v_gene: TRBV5-1; d_gene: -